The TCR beta chain under discussion was sequenced for a study of cytomegalovirus exposure and HLA in healthy donors. Study-level findings and limits: A later analysis linked a missense DCLRE1C variant to TCR beta V- and J-gene trimming. There were a few CMV-associated chains whose specificity for CMV antigens was confirmed in vitro.

Concerning this clone: Antigen unknown.

Amplification used 60 Vbeta primers and 13 Jbeta primers. In the original workflow: An analysis that came later counted tens of millions of unique TCR beta chains, around 12 million shared. Libraries were prepared by immunoSEQ multiplex PCR; TCRdb keeps only in-frame clonotypes and omits some of them. The DNA was the basis for D and trimming; V, J and clone size are from that table. The sample has some 110,000 clones, around 73% seen once; the top ten hold roughly 1.2%. Trimming left V 1 base short and J 5 bases short, with 12 bases between. The CDR3 totals 14 residues. CDR1 and CDR2 from the germline V gene are SGDLS and YYNGEE.

This clonotype was sampled from a man younger than 40 in good health and CMV-seronegative. The chain recombines TRBV9 with TRBJ2-5, with a possible D match to TRBD2 (6 bases). The sample was PBMCs. The CDR3 DNA reads TGTGCCAGCAGCGTATCACTAGCAGGGGAGACCCAGTACTTC. Amino acids: CASSVSLAGETQYF. Combining the CDR3 with reference TRBV9 and TRBJ2-5 gives the whole variable domain DSGVTQTPKHLITATGQRVTLRCSPRSGDLSVYWYQQSLDQGLQFLIQYYNGEERAKGNILERFSAQQFPDLHSELNLSSLELGDSALYFCASSVSLAGETQYFGPGTRLLVL.